This T cell receptor beta chain was retrieved from a study of blood T cell repertoires in COVID-19. The wider study: From the United States, Italy and Spain came samples of acute and convalescent COVID-19. The cDNA or gDNA used as material had been derived from T cells, B-cell-depleted T cells, or PBMCs.

The CDR3 runs to 14 residues. Germline CDR1 SGHRS, CDR2 YFSETQ. Trimming removed 2 bases from V and 3 bases from J; junction bases left unmatched: 3. Original methodology: Counts of nucleated cells, estimated from reference gene primer amplification, were obtained. The table came from immunoSEQ multiplex PCR; TCRdb's copy has only in-frame clones and leaves some out. The V and J calls and clone size were taken over from that table, and D and trimming were inferred from the DNA. The table records around 300,000 clones, approximately 88% of them present only once. The source is a man between 18 and 35 years old with active or convalescent COVID-19. The chain carries TRBV5-1 and TRBJ2-3; TRBD2 matches at 7 bases. Input material: peripheral blood. CDR3 sequence: CASSFTSATDTQYF. DNA of the CDR3: TGCGCCAGCAGCTTCACTAGCGCTACAGATACGCAGTATTTT.